Sequencing of this TCR beta chain was carried out in a study of T cell responses to AZD1222 COVID-19 vaccine. Germline lookup yields CDR1 MDHEN and CDR2 SYDVKM. The CDR3 spans 13 residues. With 4 bases removed from V and 4 bases from J, the gap between germline ends came to 10 bases. Study outcomes and limitations: White British ancestry dominated among donors, who included more females, and clonal diversity was possibly underestimated. Repertoires were collected only later (after the peak T cell response had occurred). As reported, nearly half of all spike-specific TCRs target variant regions that are unmutated.

Concerning this clone itself: Its specificity is unknown.

The protocol was immunoSEQ multiplex PCR, while the TCRdb copy is restricted to in-frame clones and leaves out a portion. The table has approximately 140,000 clones, over 90% seen once; the top ten hold 5% to 5.5%. This TCR derives from an adult in good health. The chain joins TRBV28 to TRBJ1-1, with D unclear. Sequencing used peripheral blood, obtained on day 0 of AZD1222 vaccination. The CDR3 sequence: CASSYGASTEAFF. CDR3 coding DNA: TGTGCCAGCAGTTACGGCGCGAGCACTGAAGCTTTCTTT.